What follows describes a single T cell receptor beta chain. The data were obtained in a study of cytomegalovirus exposure and HLA in healthy donors. V was clipped by 1 base and J by 4 bases, with 13 bases between them. The CDR3 is made up of 16 amino acids. Germline CDR1 reads MGHRA; CDR2 reads YSYEKL. Use of 60 Vbeta and 13 Jbeta primers characterized the PCR. The table came from immunoSEQ multiplex PCR; TCRdb's copy has only in-frame clones and leaves some out. In the table there are 250,000 to 350,000 clones, 86% of which are singletons. V is TRBV4-1 and J is TRBJ2-2; a weak D match, TRBD1 (6 bases). The receptor's source is a man aged 40-50 years in good health and CMV-seropositive. Sequenced: PBMCs. The CDR3 loop reads CASSQGSGQITGELFF. CDR3 DNA: TGCGCCAGCAGCCAAGGGTCTGGACAGATCACCGGGGAGCTGTTTTTT.